This T cell receptor (beta chain) comes out of a study of human T cells and chemical hapten exposure. Study-level points and caveats: Compared to controls, expanded TCRs made significantly more large clusters of similar CDR3s.

Time point denoted: patch test 1, 2 weeks after DPC sensitization. Treatment described: therapeutic diphenylcyclopropenone sensitization with weekly scalp DPC. MiXCR was run by TCRdb on the RACE reads, yielding one entry per CDR3 protein. The sample records 95,000 to 150,000 distinct CDR3 sequences, approximately 15% being singletons. Notes on this clonotype: No antigen is known for it.

The germline CDR1 and CDR2 sequences are MNHEY and SMNVEV (reference sequence). Trimming at V came to 6 bases and at J to 5 bases, leaving 4 bases not matched to a gene. This CDR3 region has 12 residues. This chain connects TRBV27 to TRBJ2-7; the match to TRBD1 covers 7 bases. This TCR was recovered from a man aged 18-30 years with alopecia areata. Some clones in this sample may be carry-over from other donors' samples. Source: whole blood, taken in connection with sensitization to the hapten diphenylcyclopropenone (DPC). CDR3 in amino acids: CASRHRGHEQYF. The CDR3 nucleotides read TGTGCCAGCAGGCACAGGGGCCACGAGCAGTACTTC.